The rows below give T cell receptor beta chains drawn from one sample of a study of blood T cell repertoires in COVID-19. Repertoires were generated with immunoSEQ multiplex PCR, while TCRdb's copy carries only in-frame clones and drops some. The profile shows 80,000 to 100,000 clones, 81% of them singletons. Input material: peripheral blood. The receptor source for this set is a man between 60 and 75 years old with acute or convalescent COVID-19. Each CDR3 is given with its conserved first and last residue. The D gene is left open where the match is weak. The size of a clone is reported for some rows only, either as once, few or many, or as a class for expanded clones.

D gene: TRBD1
J gene: TRBJ2-5
clone size: few
V gene: TRBV11-3
CDR3 DNA: TGTGCCAGCAGCTTAACGACAGGGCGAGAGACCCAGTACTTC
CDR3 protein: CASSLTTGRETQYF

D gene: -
J gene: TRBJ1-2
clone size: -
V gene: TRBV4-3
CDR3 DNA: TGCGCCAGCAGCCAAGATTATAGTGACTATGGCTACACCTTC
CDR3 protein: CASSQDYSDYGYTF

D gene: TRBD2
J gene: TRBJ2-3
clone size: -
V gene: TRBV5-4
CDR3 DNA: TGTGCCAGCCGCATAGCGGGAGGTTCAGATACGCAGTATTTT
CDR3 protein: CASRIAGGSDTQYF

D gene: -
J gene: TRBJ1-1
clone size: -
V gene: TRBV19
CDR3 DNA: TGTGCCAGTAGTATGGTTCAGGGCTGGATGAACACTGAAGCTTTCTTT
CDR3 protein: CASSMVQGWMNTEAFF

D gene: -
J gene: TRBJ2-1
clone size: -
V gene: TRBV5-4
CDR3 DNA: TGTGCCAGCAGACCACAGGGATACCGAAGGGATGAGCAGTTCTTC
CDR3 protein: CASRPQGYRRDEQFF

D gene: -
J gene: TRBJ1-2
clone size: -
V gene: TRBV7-2
CDR3 DNA: TGTGCCAGCAGCGTAGACACCCAAAGGGGTGATGGCTACACCTTC
CDR3 protein: CASSVDTQRGDGYTF

D gene: TRBD2
J gene: TRBJ2-7
clone size: -
V gene: TRBV7-9
CDR3 DNA: TGTGCCAGCAGCCTCCCGGGACTAGCGGGAGCTTCGTACGAGCAGTACTTC
CDR3 protein: CASSLPGLAGASYEQYF

D gene: -
J gene: TRBJ1-6
clone size: -
V gene: TRBV5-1
CDR3 DNA: TGCGCCAGCAGTTCTAGGGTAGCGATCGATTCACCCCTCCACTTT
CDR3 protein: CASSSRVAIDSPLHF

D gene: -
J gene: TRBJ2-5
clone size: -
V gene: TRBV14
CDR3 DNA: TGTGCCAGCAGCCAAGATGCCAGGGGCATGGAGACCCAGTACTTC
CDR3 protein: CASSQDARGMETQYF

D gene: TRBD1
J gene: TRBJ1-4
clone size: -
V gene: TRBV6-2/TRBV6-3
CDR3 DNA: TGTGCCAGCAGTTACGCCAGACAGGGAGAAAAACTGTTTTTT
CDR3 protein: CASSYARQGEKLFF

D gene: TRBD2
J gene: TRBJ2-7
clone size: -
V gene: TRBV4-3
CDR3 DNA: TGCGCCAGCAGCCAAAACTTAGCGGGAGGGCCCTACGAGCAGTACTTC
CDR3 protein: CASSQNLAGGPYEQYF

D gene: TRBD1
J gene: TRBJ1-5
clone size: -
V gene: TRBV7-2
CDR3 DNA: TGTGCCAGCAGCACCGAGGACAGGGGTGGTTGGGCAAGCCTTCCCCAGCATTTT
CDR3 protein: CASSTEDRGGWASLPQHF

D gene: -
J gene: TRBJ1-2
clone size: -
V gene: TRBV11-2
CDR3 DNA: TGTGCCAGCAGCTTAGACCGGACAATCTCAGACTACACCTTC
CDR3 protein: CASSLDRTISDYTF

D gene: -
J gene: TRBJ2-1
clone size: -
V gene: TRBV27
CDR3 DNA: TGTGCCAGCAGAGAGAGGGCCGCCCATCTTCTTAACTACAATGAGCAGTTCTTC
CDR3 protein: CASRERAAHLLNYNEQFF

D gene: -
J gene: TRBJ1-3
clone size: -
V gene: TRBV2
CDR3 DNA: TGTGCCAGCAGTGGGACAAATCAGGGGGGAAACACCATATATTTT
CDR3 protein: CASSGTNQGGNTIYF

D gene: -
J gene: TRBJ2-1
clone size: -
V gene: TRBV11-2
CDR3 DNA: TGTGCCAGCAGCAAGGGGGACCGCGCTTACAATGAGCAGTTCTTC
CDR3 protein: CASSKGDRAYNEQFF

D gene: TRBD2
J gene: TRBJ2-5
clone size: -
V gene: TRBV6-5
CDR3 DNA: TGTGCCAGCAGCACTAGCGGGAGGCGGCAGACCCAGTACTTC
CDR3 protein: CASSTSGRRQTQYF

D gene: -
J gene: TRBJ1-1
clone size: -
V gene: TRBV6-5
CDR3 DNA: TGTGCCAGCCTTGGAAGGGGCCAACCTGAAGCTTTCTTT
CDR3 protein: CASLGRGQPEAFF

D gene: TRBD2
J gene: TRBJ2-7
clone size: -
V gene: TRBV28
CDR3 DNA: TGTGCCAGCAGCTCCTTAGCGGGAGGGCGATCCTACGAGCAGTACTTC
CDR3 protein: CASSSLAGGRSYEQYF

D gene: TRBD2
J gene: TRBJ2-3
clone size: -
V gene: TRBV5-4
CDR3 DNA: TGTGCCAGCAGCTATGCGGGGGGACGCACAGATACGCAGTATTTT
CDR3 protein: CASSYAGGRTDTQYF